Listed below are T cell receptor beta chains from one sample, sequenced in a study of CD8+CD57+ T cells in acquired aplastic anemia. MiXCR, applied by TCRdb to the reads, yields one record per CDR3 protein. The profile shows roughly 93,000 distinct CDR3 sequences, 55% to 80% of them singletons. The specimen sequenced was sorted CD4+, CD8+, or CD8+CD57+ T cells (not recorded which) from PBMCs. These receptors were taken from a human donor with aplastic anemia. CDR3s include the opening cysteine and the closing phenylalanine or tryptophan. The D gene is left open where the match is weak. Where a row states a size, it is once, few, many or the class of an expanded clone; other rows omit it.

CDR3 protein: CASSLAGVNSPLHF; CDR3 DNA: TGTGCCAGCAGCTTAGCTGGGGTAAATTCACCCCTCCACTTT; J gene: TRBJ1-6; V gene: TRBV7-2; CDR3 length: 14; clone size: once; D gene: -
CDR3 protein: CAIRGRWDDSYEQYF; CDR3 DNA: TGTGCCATCAGGGGACGTTGGGACGACTCCTACGAGCAGTACTTC; J gene: TRBJ2-7; V gene: TRBV10-3; CDR3 length: 15; clone size: -; D gene: -
CDR3 protein: CASSLQLGNTIYF; CDR3 DNA: TGTGCCAGCAGCTTACAGCTAGGAAACACCATATATTTT; J gene: TRBJ1-3; V gene: TRBV7-4; CDR3 length: 13; clone size: -; D gene: -
CDR3 protein: CASSNQGGLSPLHF; CDR3 DNA: TGTGCCAGCAGCAATCAGGGGGGTCTTTCACCCCTCCACTTT; J gene: TRBJ1-6; V gene: TRBV5-6; CDR3 length: 14; clone size: -; D gene: TRBD1
CDR3 protein: CASSIVPSGRASDTQYF; CDR3 DNA: TGTGCCAGTAGTATAGTCCCAAGCGGGAGGGCCTCAGATACGCAGTATTTT; J gene: TRBJ2-3; V gene: TRBV19; CDR3 length: 17; clone size: -; D gene: TRBD2
CDR3 protein: CSARDLLHETQQFF; CDR3 DNA: TGCAGTGCTAGAGATCTCCTCCATGAAACCCAGCAGTTCTTC; J gene: TRBJ2-1; V gene: TRBV20-1; CDR3 length: 14; clone size: -; D gene: -
CDR3 protein: CASSFPGGFEQYF; CDR3 DNA: TGTGCCAGCAGTTTCCCCGGGGGGTTCGAGCAGTACTTC; J gene: TRBJ2-7; V gene: TRBV27; CDR3 length: 13; clone size: many; D gene: TRBD2
CDR3 protein: CSATDRAGYEQYF; CDR3 DNA: TGCAGTGCCACGGACAGGGCCGGCTACGAGCAGTACTTC; J gene: TRBJ2-7; V gene: TRBV20-1; CDR3 length: 13; clone size: -; D gene: TRBD1
CDR3 protein: CAVMGTGTDTQYF; CDR3 DNA: TGTGCCGTAATGGGAACGGGCACAGATACGCAGTATTTT; J gene: TRBJ2-3; V gene: TRBV7-6; CDR3 length: 13; clone size: many; D gene: -
CDR3 protein: CASSIGTGDYEQYF; CDR3 DNA: TGTGCCAGTAGTATTGGGACAGGGGACTACGAGCAGTACTTC; J gene: TRBJ2-7; V gene: TRBV19; CDR3 length: 14; clone size: -; D gene: TRBD1
CDR3 protein: CASSVKWDVYYGYTF; CDR3 DNA: TGTGCCAGCAGTGTAAAATGGGACGTATACTATGGCTACACCTTC; J gene: TRBJ1-2; V gene: TRBV2; CDR3 length: 15; clone size: once; D gene: -
CDR3 protein: CASSPDTQPQHF; CDR3 DNA: TGTGCCAGCAGCCCAGACACTCAGCCCCAGCATTTT; J gene: TRBJ1-5; V gene: TRBV7-9; CDR3 length: 12; clone size: -; D gene: -
CDR3 protein: CATSLGTNINTDTQYF; CDR3 DNA: TGTGCCACCAGTTTGGGGACAAATATCAACACAGATACGCAGTATTTT; J gene: TRBJ2-3; V gene: TRBV24-1; CDR3 length: 16; clone size: -; D gene: -
CDR3 protein: CASSVSGRFTDTQYF; CDR3 DNA: TGTGCCAGCAGCGTTAGCGGGAGGTTCACAGATACGCAGTATTTT; J gene: TRBJ2-3; V gene: TRBV2; CDR3 length: 15; clone size: once; D gene: TRBD2
CDR3 protein: CASSLGPDLDEQYF; CDR3 DNA: TGTGCCAGCAGCTTGGGGCCCGATCTCGACGAGCAGTACTTC; J gene: TRBJ2-7; V gene: TRBV7-2; CDR3 length: 14; clone size: -; D gene: -
CDR3 protein: CATSPSGDNTGELFF; CDR3 DNA: TGTGCCACCAGTCCCAGCGGAGACAACACCGGGGAGCTGTTTTTT; J gene: TRBJ2-2; V gene: TRBV24-1; CDR3 length: 15; clone size: -; D gene: -
CDR3 protein: CASSRSETQYF; CDR3 DNA: TGTGCCAGCAGTCGCAGTGAGACCCAGTACTTC; J gene: TRBJ2-5; V gene: TRBV2; CDR3 length: 11; clone size: -; D gene: -
CDR3 protein: CASRSSASGNTIYF; CDR3 DNA: TGTGCCAGCCGATCGAGTGCCTCTGGAAACACCATATATTTT; J gene: TRBJ1-3; V gene: TRBV7-2; CDR3 length: 14; clone size: -; D gene: -
CDR3 protein: CASSYSPRTEAFF; CDR3 DNA: TGTGCCAGCAGTTATTCTCCTCGCACTGAAGCTTTCTTT; J gene: TRBJ1-1; V gene: TRBV6-5; CDR3 length: 13; clone size: -; D gene: -
CDR3 protein: CASSSPYNEQFF; CDR3 DNA: TGTGCCAGCAGCTCCCCCTACAATGAGCAGTTCTTC; J gene: TRBJ2-1; V gene: TRBV7-2; CDR3 length: 12; clone size: -; D gene: -
CDR3 protein: CAISEGSGAGDTQYF; CDR3 DNA: TGTGCCATCAGTGAGGGAAGCGGGGCGGGAGATACGCAGTATTTT; J gene: TRBJ2-3; V gene: TRBV10-3; CDR3 length: 15; clone size: -; D gene: TRBD2
CDR3 protein: CATAVGSYNSPLHF; CDR3 DNA: TGTGCCACCGCAGTGGGTTCCTATAATTCACCCCTCCACTTT; J gene: TRBJ1-6; V gene: TRBV15; CDR3 length: 14; clone size: -; D gene: -
CDR3 protein: CSAPWDRGSTGTQYF; CDR3 DNA: TGCAGTGCGCCATGGGACAGGGGTAGCACAGGTACGCAGTATTTT; J gene: TRBJ2-3; V gene: TRBV20-1; CDR3 length: 15; clone size: -; D gene: TRBD1
CDR3 protein: CSARKGPFGEQYF; CDR3 DNA: TGCAGTGCTAGAAAAGGGCCCTTCGGCGAGCAGTACTTC; J gene: TRBJ2-7; V gene: TRBV20-1; CDR3 length: 13; clone size: few; D gene: -
CDR3 protein: CSVVPGSSQYF; CDR3 DNA: TGCAGCGTTGTTCCGGGCTCTTCCCAGTATTTT; J gene: TRBJ2-3; V gene: TRBV29-1; CDR3 length: 11; clone size: few; D gene: -
CDR3 protein: CASSLVDVTQYF; CDR3 DNA: TGTGCCAGCAGCTTGGTCGACGTGACGCAGTATTTT; J gene: TRBJ2-3; V gene: TRBV7-2; CDR3 length: 12; clone size: -; D gene: -
CDR3 protein: CAISDGQGVYF; CDR3 DNA: TGTGCCATCAGTGATGGGCAGGGCGTGTACTTC; J gene: TRBJ2-7; V gene: TRBV10-3; CDR3 length: 11; clone size: -; D gene: -
CDR3 protein: CASTSPYEQYF; CDR3 DNA: TGTGCCAGCACGTCACCCTACGAGCAGTACTTC; J gene: TRBJ2-7; V gene: TRBV9; CDR3 length: 11; clone size: -; D gene: -
CDR3 protein: CASSLAPPTTESYEQYF; CDR3 DNA: TGTGCCAGCAGCTTAGCTCCCCCGACGACAGAATCCTACGAGCAGTACTTC; J gene: TRBJ2-7; V gene: TRBV7-6; CDR3 length: 17; clone size: -; D gene: -
CDR3 protein: CASSLGQGLNTEAFF; CDR3 DNA: TGCGCCAGCAGCTTGGGACAGGGCTTGAACACTGAAGCTTTCTTT; J gene: TRBJ1-1; V gene: TRBV5-1; CDR3 length: 15; clone size: few; D gene: TRBD1
CDR3 protein: CASSFGLSNEAFF; CDR3 DNA: TGTGCCAGCTCCTTCGGTTTGTCAAATGAAGCTTTCTTT; J gene: TRBJ1-1; V gene: TRBV7-6; CDR3 length: 13; clone size: many; D gene: -
CDR3 protein: CSGHRLADSYEQYF; CDR3 DNA: TGCAGTGGTCACCGGCTAGCGGACTCCTACGAGCAGTACTTC; J gene: TRBJ2-7; V gene: TRBV20-1; CDR3 length: 14; clone size: -; D gene: TRBD2
CDR3 protein: CSAHRQGAGEQYF; CDR3 DNA: TGCAGTGCTCACCGACAGGGGGCGGGCGAGCAGTACTTC; J gene: TRBJ2-7; V gene: TRBV20-1; CDR3 length: 13; clone size: few; D gene: TRBD1